Presented here are 21 T cell receptor beta chains from one specimen sequenced in a study of T cells in Graves' hyperthyroidism and ophthalmopathy. RNA transcripts provided the source from which TCR beta CDR3 regions were amplified. First-round RT-PCR targeting the TCR CDR3 was performed with the HTBI primer set. MiXCR, applied by TCRdb to the multiplex PCR reads, yields one record per CDR3 protein. This table holds a few hundred thousand distinct CDR3 sequences, roughly 14% found once. The sequencing sample was made of blood. The source of these receptors is a woman aged 30 to 39 with Graves' hyperthyroidism.

Only a few counts were recorded for this clonotype. The genes are TRBV7-2 and TRBJ2-7; a possible D gene is TRBD1 (6 bases). CDR1 is SGHTA and CDR2 is FQGNSA in the germline V gene. V gave up 0 bases and J gave up 0 bases, with 18 bases separating them. The CDR3 has 18 amino acids. The CDR3 here is CASSLAGPNRVRSYEQYF. CDR3 coding DNA: TGTGCCAGCAGCTTAGCCGGGCCGAACAGGGTCCGCTCCTACGAGCAGTACTTC.

The genes are TRBV6-2 or TRBV6-3 and TRBJ2-3, with D perhaps being TRBD1 or TRBD2 (5 bases each). The CDR3 covers 15 residues. Germline values: CDR1 MNHEY, CDR2 SVGEGT. The ends were cut back, 2 bases at V and 3 bases at J, with 12 bases in the middle. The CDR3 region has the DNA TGTGCCAGCAGTTACGGTGCCAGGGAGACAGATACGCAGTATTTT. Protein product: CASSYGARETDTQYF.

This clonotype was detected many times. The rearrangement uses TRBV20-1 and TRBJ2-3, with D tentatively TRBD1 or TRBD2 (10 bases each). Deletions cut 1 base from V and 2 bases from J, with 25 bases between. The CDR3 is made up of 19 amino acids. CDR1 is DFQATT, CDR2 SNEGSKA, per germline (reference sequence). The CDR3: CSARATGGQTSGLTDTQYF. CDR3 bases: TGCAGTGCTAGAGCGACAGGGGGCCAGACTAGCGGGCTCACAGATACGCAGTATTTT.

The chain couples TRBV7-3 to TRBJ2-1, with D unclear. Per the germline V gene, CDR1 is SGHTA and CDR2 is FQGTGA. CDR3 length: 16 amino acids. Deletions cut 5 bases from V and 6 bases from J, with 20 bases between. CDR3 sequence reads: CASSVRPFTGPNEQFF. The CDR3 DNA reads as TGTGCCAGCAGCGTCCGGCCTTTTACGGGCCCCAATGAGCAGTTCTTC.

This clonotype came up many times. The V gene is TRBV11-2, the J gene TRBJ2-1; 7 bases line up with TRBD2. Germline V gene data show CDR1 as SGHAT and CDR2 as FQNNGV. Germline trimming cut 5 bases from V and 4 bases from J; bases unmatched to any gene: 8. The CDR3 contains 15 residues. The CDR3 DNA sequence: TGTGCCAGCAGCCGGCGGGACTACTTGTACAATGAGCAGTTCTTC. Protein: CASSRRDYLYNEQFF.

The chain is built from TRBV7-9 and TRBJ2-3; weak D call: TRBD2 (6 bases). CDR1 and CDR2 (germline): SEHNR, FQNEAQ (reference sequence). Trimming cost V 6 bases and J 4 bases, with 17 bases left between them. The CDR3 covers 15 residues. The CDR3 loop reads CASSPEGPLADTQYF. Here the CDR3 DNA reads TGTGCCAGCAGTCCGGAGGGGCCCCTTGCAGATACGCAGTATTTT.

This clonotype was counted only a few times. This chain uses TRBV27 with TRBJ2-3; D gene uncertain. V was shortened by 8 bases and J by 4 bases, with 16 bases between the two germline ends. Germline loops: CDR1 MNHEY, CDR2 SMNVEV (reference sequence). This CDR3 has 14 residues. The CDR3 is CASRRLALSDTQYF. DNA for the CDR3: TGTGCCAGCCGCAGATTGGCGTTATCAGATACGCAGTATTTT.

V gene TRBV6-9 combines with J gene TRBJ1-2; 7 bases are shared with TRBD1. Trimming cost V 0 bases and J 4 bases; bases outside gene matches: 5. The CDR3 is made up of 15 amino acids. Germline CDR1 is MNHGY and CDR2 is SVAAGI. CDR3 region: CASSYSRQGLYGYTF. CDR3 DNA: TGTGCCAGCAGTTATTCGAGACAGGGACTCTATGGCTACACCTTC.

This clonotype was observed many times. The chain has TRBV11-2 and TRBJ2-5; D unclear. V dropped 11 bases and J dropped 2 bases, with 18 bases sitting between them. The germline V gene has CDR1 SGHAT and CDR2 FQNNGV. The CDR3 loop spans 14 amino acids. The CDR3 coding sequence is TGTGCCTGCCGTAGAGAGACTGCTCAAGAGACCCAGTACTTC. This codes for CACRRETAQETQYF.

The V gene is TRBV9, the J gene TRBJ2-2; D gene ambiguous. Between the trimmed V and J ends, which lost 1 base and 6 bases, there was a span of 10 bases. The CDR3 spans 14 residues. Germline CDR1 reads SGDLS; CDR2 reads YYNGEE. The CDR3 DNA reads as TGTGCCAGCAGCGTAAGTTCGACCCCCGGGGAGCTGTTTTTT. Protein: CASSVSSTPGELFF. Variable domain in full (rest from reference TRBV9 and TRBJ2-2): DSGVTQTPKHLITATGQRVTLRCSPRSGDLSVYWYQQSLDQGLQFLIQYYNGEERAKGNILERFSAQQFPDLHSELNLSSLELGDSALYFCASSVSSTPGELFFGEGSRLTVL.

Only a few counts were recorded for this clonotype. The chain combines TRBV12-3 or TRBV12-4 with TRBJ2-7, with D unresolved. The CDR3 sequence is 11 residues long. V shed 6 bases and J shed 4 bases, with 7 bases lying between them. CDR3 coding DNA: TGTGCCAGCAGCCGTCAATACGAGCAGTACTTC. Protein: CASSRQYEQYF.

Notes on this clonotype: A much larger clone lies a single base off, so this may be a read error. This chain uses TRBV3-1 with TRBJ1-1; a possible D gene is TRBD1 (6 bases). Germline values: CDR1 LGHDT, CDR2 YNNKEL (reference sequence). This CDR3 comprises 13 residues. The CDR3 reads CASSQVDRTEALF. DNA of the CDR3: TGTGCCAGCAGCCAAGTCGACAGGACTGAAGCTCTCTTT.

At least ten counts were recorded for this clonotype. The rearrangement joins TRBV27 to TRBJ2-1; D is unclear. This CDR3 region has 13 residues. Trimming cost V 3 bases and J 7 bases, with 10 bases left between them. Germline V gene lookup returns CDR1 MNHEY and CDR2 SMNVEV (reference sequence). The CDR3 sequence is CASSFQRVNEQFF. As DNA, the CDR3 is TGTGCCAGCAGTTTCCAACGAGTTAATGAGCAGTTCTTC.

This clonotype was seen many times. The chain is built from TRBV2 and TRBJ1-6, with D unresolved. The length of the CDR3 is 17 residues. CDR1 and CDR2 (germline): SNHLY, FYNNEI. V lost 8 bases and J 10 bases, leaving 27 bases between the germline ends. CDR3 protein: CASETLSQTARRSPLHF. CDR3 in DNA: TGTGCCAGCGAAACCCTCAGCCAAACAGCGAGGCGGTCACCCCTCCACTTT.

Only a few counts were recorded for this clonotype. J is TRBJ2-7 and V is TRBV7-9; D not resolved. The germline CDR1 and CDR2 sequences are SEHNR and FQNEAQ (reference sequence). CDR3 length: 11 residues. Trimming removed 3 bases from V and 5 bases from J, with 5 bases in between. The CDR3 DNA reads TGTGCCAGCAGCTTCGATGACGAGCAGTACTTC. Translation gives CASSFDDEQYF.

This clonotype has at least ten counts. The genes are TRBV7-2 and TRBJ2-1; the match to TRBD2 covers 14 bases. With V trimmed by 4 bases and J by 6 bases, 5 bases remained unmatched. In germline, CDR1 is SGHTA, CDR2 FQGNSA. This CDR3 is 16 amino acids long. Here the CDR3 DNA reads TGTGCCAGCAGCTCAACCGGGACTAGCGGGAGCAATGAGCAGTTCTTC. It translates to CASSSTGTSGSNEQFF.

This clonotype occurred a few times. The chain joins TRBV13 to TRBJ1-1, with TRBD1 as a possible D gene (5 bases). The CDR3 extends over 14 amino acids. With 2 bases removed from V and 7 bases from J, the gap between germline ends came to 14 bases. Germline CDR1 PRHDT, CDR2 FYEKMQ (reference sequence). The CDR3 DNA sequence: TGTGCCAGCAGCTTACAGGGTATACTCGGTGAAGCTTTCTTT. Translated: CASSLQGILGEAFF.

The chain combines TRBV4-3 with TRBJ2-5; maybe TRBD1 (6 bases). Trimming pared 3 bases from V and 4 bases from J, leaving 15 bases between. Germline values: CDR1 LGHNA, CDR2 YSLEER. The CDR3 extends over 15 amino acids. CDR3 protein: CASSQVISRGETQYF. CDR3 nucleotide sequence: TGCGCCAGCAGCCAGGTGATTAGCAGGGGAGAGACCCAGTACTTC.

This clonotype was counted between two and nine times. CDR3 in DNA: TGTGCCAGCAGCCCTGGGCAGGGGTACTACACCTTC. This encodes CASSPGQGYYTF. This rearrangement joins TRBV7-8 to TRBJ1-2; D is perhaps TRBD1 (6 bases). Germline values: CDR1 SGHVS, CDR2 FQNEAQ. V was clipped by 5 bases and J by 10 bases, with 14 bases between them. The CDR3 sequence is 12 residues long.

This clonotype occurred once. V and J are TRBV28 and TRBJ1-2; D gene uncertain. Trimming shortened V by 8 bases and J by 3 bases, and 13 bases separated the two germline ends. This CDR3 spans 13 amino acids. Per the germline V gene, CDR1 is MDHEN and CDR2 is SYDVKM. The CDR3 sequence is CASRIGSDYGYTF. The CDR3 DNA follows: TGTGCCAGCCGGATAGGGTCCGACTATGGCTACACCTTC.

At least ten counts were recorded for this clonotype. The gene calls are TRBV28 and TRBJ2-7; perhaps TRBD2 as D (6 bases). The V end lost 7 bases, the J end lost 1 base, and 17 bases lay between the germline ends. CDR3 size: 15 residues. Germline CDR1 and CDR2: MDHEN and SYDVKM. The CDR3 protein is CASTPWGEGSYEQYF. The CDR3, as DNA: TGTGCCAGCACTCCATGGGGGGAAGGTTCCTACGAGCAGTACTTC.